The sequence of this T cell receptor (beta chain) was determined in a study of Graves' ophthalmopathy and Graves' hyperthyroidism (dated by TCRdb to about 2018). Looking at the study overall: Peripheral blood was collected before any treatment was given, at the time of initial diagnosis. An independent validation cohort comprised 18 to 20 hyperthyroidism patients and about 16 patients who later progressed from hyperthyroidism to ophthalmopathy. The 100 discovery patients were divided at random into training and test sets in a 7:3 ratio. To tell Graves' ophthalmopathy apart from Graves' hyperthyroidism, and to predict which patients would progress to ophthalmopathy, the study relied on TCR beta repertoire signatures. To explore V-J signatures that distinguish ophthalmopathy from hyperthyroidism, a discovery set of about 99 patients was enrolled, made up of 43 with ophthalmopathy and roughly 55 with stable hyperthyroidism. In total, approximately 130 blood samples were TCR-sequenced: fewer than 50 ophthalmopathy, some 75 hyperthyroidism and some 17 hyperthyroidism-to-ophthalmopathy patients. Once sampling was done, hyperthyroidism patients were given methimazole at a starting dose of 30 mg daily, while ophthalmopathy patients were given high-dose intravenous methylprednisolone. In six hyperthyroidism patients, T-cell repertoires of thyroid tissue and blood were compared. Study-level results and caveats: No statistical method was used to set the sample size in advance, and the investigators knew which group each participant was assigned to. Most of the expanded thyroid clonotypes with a frequency above 0.001 were also detected in blood, and it was suggested that the thyroid immune response may be reflected by blood repertoires. Ophthalmopathy was separated from stable hyperthyroidism by the 13-signature model with just under 90% sensitivity and approximately 84% specificity in cross-validation and with 80%/75% in the test set. In validation, the model predicted ophthalmopathy progression with over 60% sensitivity and around 72% specificity; roughly 11 predicted patients were CT-confirmed with GO in a median of approximately 6.5 months.

Including cysteine and phenylalanine, the CDR3 has 12 amino acids. Only the CDR3 DNA is retained, 36 bases long and in frame from the first base. CDR1 SEHNR and CDR2 FQNEAQ are derived from the germline V gene (reference sequence). For repertoire sequencing, TCR beta CDR3 regions were amplified from RNA transcripts. The first round of RT-PCR was done with HTBI primers and the Qiagen OneStep RT-PCR kit, and was followed by a second round of multiplex PCR, then size selection and purification. Libraries were sequenced on an Illumina HiSeq2000 using paired-end 100 bp reads. The study's own analysis went as follows. SOAPnuke was used to process the reads, removing any read that contained adapters or uncalled bases, had a mean Phred below 15, or lacked an exact match to the constant primer or identifier. High-quality paired reads were merged with COPE v1.2.5. Each unique nucleotide sequence was defined as a clonotype, and clonotypes were aligned to IMGT TRB V, D and J references with MiTCR v1.1. Only V-J combinations with frequency above 0.0001 were analysed, covering 99.2% of repertoires. A TCR clonal expansion and chaos score per V-J combination was defined as the ratio of F50 clonal expansion to chaos observed in the TCRdist matrix. Features were reduced by Welch's t-statistics and random forest to over 10 V-J combinations, which fed a naive Bayes classifier. Thyroid-blood repertoire similarity was quantified with the Morisita-Horn index. TCRdb passed the public sequencing reads through fastp at Q25 and MiXCR, retaining productive beta sequences. Entries are consolidated by CDR3 protein sequence, retaining the most common genes and DNA. These V and J calls are TCRdb output, not the study's own analysis. The sample table holds over 500,000 distinct CDR3 sequences, of which 22% were seen once. The ten largest clones add up to roughly 6.9% of the sample.

Hyperthyroidism was defined as stable when no progression to ophthalmopathy occurred within 18 months of follow-up. Hyperthyroidism patients were newly diagnosed, were aged 18 to 65 years, and had a disease duration under 2 months. Patients with other autoimmune diseases, uncontrolled infections, pregnancy or lactation were excluded from the study. Clinical symptoms, serum thyroxine, TRAb, thyroid ultrasound and orbital computed tomography formed the basis of the diagnosis. Using Ficoll-Paque density gradient centrifugation, PBMCs were isolated from 10 ml of fresh peripheral blood. Total RNA was extracted using Trizol reagent, and RNA quality was checked on an Agilent 2100 Bioanalyzer. This clonotype has ten or more counts. The clone's antigen remains unknown. Germline and junction disagree at one end, which may indicate a read error.

The V gene is TRBV7-9 and the J gene is TRBJ1-2; matching of 6 bases hints at TRBD1 as the D gene. The receptor was derived from a woman aged 18-30 years with stable Graves' hyperthyroidism. Some clones in this sample may be carry-over from other donors' samples. Donor details come from another sample of the same person, matched by shared clones. The sample comprised peripheral blood. The CDR3 here reads CASSLVEGGKSF. The nucleotides are TGTGCCAGCAGCTTAGTCGAGGGGGGAAAAAGCTTC. Joined to the reference TRBV7-9 and TRBJ1-2 proteins, this CDR3 gives the full variable domain: DTGVSQNPRHKITKRGQNVTFRCDPISEHNRLYWYRQTLGQGPEFLTYFQNEAQLEKSRLLSDRFSAERPKGSFSTLEIQRTEQGDSAMYLCASSLVEGGKSFGSGTRLTVV.